The clone carrying this T cell receptor beta chain has just a few counts. Its antigen is undetermined. Each TCR cDNA molecule carried a unique molecular identifier. TCRdb re-analysed the 5' RACE reads in MiXCR, keeping a single row per CDR3 protein. This table holds about 80,000 distinct CDR3 sequences, approximately 20% found once. As to time point: sample taken at primary tumor resection. In each case, whole RNA from tumor, nontumor lung or frozen PBMC was sequenced unsorted. The donors comprised some 72 untreated early-stage non-small cell lung cancer patients. These data come from a study of spatial heterogeneity in lung cancer. At the level of the study: A unique TCR and UMI combination showed up more than ten times in raw reads, on average.

Overall study findings and caveats: Tumor TCRs that were ubiquitous and expanded showed up in blood more at resection than follow-up.

The material sequenced was PBMCs, taken at surgery. This receptor was taken from a male donor with early-stage non-small cell lung cancer.

The CDR3 loop reads CASTAGGVGDTQYF. CDR3 sequence (DNA): TGTGCCAGCACCGCAGGGGGAGTGGGAGATACGCAGTATTTT. The chain uses TRBV9 and TRBJ2-3; 7 bases match TRBD1. V gave up 6 bases and J gave up 5 bases; unmatched junction bases: 9. The germline V gene has CDR1 SGDLS and CDR2 YYNGEE. The length of the CDR3 is 14 residues.